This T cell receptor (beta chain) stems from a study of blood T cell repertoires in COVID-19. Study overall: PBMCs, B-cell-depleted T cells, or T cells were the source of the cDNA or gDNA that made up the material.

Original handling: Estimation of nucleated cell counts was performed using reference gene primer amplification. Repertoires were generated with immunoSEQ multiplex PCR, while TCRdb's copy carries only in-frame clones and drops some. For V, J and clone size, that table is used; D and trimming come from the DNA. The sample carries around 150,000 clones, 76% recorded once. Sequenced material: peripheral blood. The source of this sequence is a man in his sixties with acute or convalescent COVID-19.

Written as DNA, the CDR3 is TGCGCCAGCAGCGCCGACGGTAACCCTTTAGCTGGCTACACCTTC. It is translated as CASSADGNPLAGYTF. The rearrangement uses TRBV5-1 and TRBJ1-2; no reliable D call. Per the germline V gene, CDR1 is SGHRS and CDR2 is YFSETQ. V was shortened by 4 bases and J by 7 bases, with 20 bases between the two germline ends. This CDR3 region has 15 residues.